This T cell receptor (beta chain) came from a study of CD8 T cells in ankylosing spondylitis (dated by TCRdb to the late 2010s). For the study in its entirety: T cell receptor beta repertoires were profiled in healthy donors and ankylosing spondylitis patients so that disease-linked TCR variants could be found. The whole study cohort included 85 to 120 healthy donors and about two dozen ankylosing spondylitis patients. Peripheral blood was sampled, and synovial fluid was additionally collected from ankylosing spondylitis patients.

Sequencing used an Illumina HiSeq 2500. TCR beta libraries were prepared by quantitative 5'-RACE with molecular barcodes. The original methods were these. A new computational method based on a probabilistic model of VDJ rearrangement was used to identify disease-linked TCR variants. The public reads were run again by TCRdb, first through fastp at Q25 and then through MiXCR, and only productive beta chains were kept. One record per CDR3 amino acid sequence lists the most common genes and DNA. The V and J calls follow TCRdb's processing rather than the paper's. The sample yields roughly 150,000 distinct CDR3 sequences; roughly 6.6% were counted once. The top ten constitute roughly 12% of the sample. V loses 11 bases of germline sequence and J loses 0 bases, and the interval between the two ends is 23 bases. The germline V gene encodes CDR1 SGHVT and CDR2 SQSDAQ. The CDR3 goes from the cysteine to the phenylalanine over 17 residues. The retained sequence is limited to the CDR3, 51 bases, with the frame set at the first base.

What the research found in general, with its limitations: According to the report, matched synovial fluid samples from ankylosing spondylitis patients were significantly enriched for the disease-linked clones. A CD8+ phenotype was shown by the disease-linked clones, which were found at relatively low frequencies in peripheral blood. A TCR beta motif of several highly homologous amino acid variants appeared characteristic of blood from ankylosing spondylitis patients. Some motif variants were previously reported in synovial fluid and blood of reactive arthritis patients, suggesting common disease-initiation mechanisms.

Concerning this clonotype: There is no known antigen for this receptor. No qualities accompany the bases; no much larger clone lies one base away.

Recombination linked TRBV7-4 to TRBJ2-1; confidence is insufficient to name the D gene. The sequencing sample was made of blood, either unsorted or a sorted T cell fraction (not recorded which). This receptor was taken from a female donor with ankylosing spondylitis or in good health (not recorded which). For the CDR3, the sequence is CASCKDIGWDSYNEQFF. DNA sequence: TGTGCCTCCTGCAAAGATATCGGGTGGGACTCCTACAATGAGCAGTTCTTC. The full variable domain, completed from the reference TRBV7-4 and TRBJ2-1 proteins outside the CDR3, reads GAGVSQSPRYKVAKRGRDVALRCDSISGHVTLYWYRQTLGQGSEVLTYSQSDAQRDKSGRPSGRFSAERPERSVSTLKIQRTEQGDSAVYLCASCKDIGWDSYNEQFFGPGTRLTVL.